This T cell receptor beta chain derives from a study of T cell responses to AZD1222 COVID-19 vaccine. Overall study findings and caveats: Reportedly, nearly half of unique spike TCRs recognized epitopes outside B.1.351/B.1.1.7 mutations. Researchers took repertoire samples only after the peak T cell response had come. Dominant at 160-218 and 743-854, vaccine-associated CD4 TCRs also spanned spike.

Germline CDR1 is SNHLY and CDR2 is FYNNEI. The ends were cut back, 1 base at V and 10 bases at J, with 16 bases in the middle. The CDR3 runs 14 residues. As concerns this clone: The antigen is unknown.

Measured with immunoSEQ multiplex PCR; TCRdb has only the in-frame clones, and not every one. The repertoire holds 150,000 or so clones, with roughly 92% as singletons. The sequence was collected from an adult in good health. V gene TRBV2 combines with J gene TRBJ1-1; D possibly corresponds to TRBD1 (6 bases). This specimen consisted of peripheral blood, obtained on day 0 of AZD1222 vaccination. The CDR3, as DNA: TGTGCCAGCAGTGAAGTGGGTAGGGGGGTGCCAGCTTTCTTT. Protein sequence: CASSEVGRGVPAFF.